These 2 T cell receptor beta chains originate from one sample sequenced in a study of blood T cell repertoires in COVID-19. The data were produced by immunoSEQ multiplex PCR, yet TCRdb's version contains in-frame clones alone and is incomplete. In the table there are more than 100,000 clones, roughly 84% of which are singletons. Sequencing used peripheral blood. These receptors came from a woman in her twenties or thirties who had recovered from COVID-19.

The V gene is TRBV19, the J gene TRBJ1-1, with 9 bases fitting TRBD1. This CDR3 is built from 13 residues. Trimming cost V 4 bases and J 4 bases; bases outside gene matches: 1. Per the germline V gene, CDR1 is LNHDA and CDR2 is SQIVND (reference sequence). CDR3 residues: CASSTTGGTEAFF. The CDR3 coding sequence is TGTGCCAGTAGTACGACAGGGGGCACTGAAGCTTTCTTT.

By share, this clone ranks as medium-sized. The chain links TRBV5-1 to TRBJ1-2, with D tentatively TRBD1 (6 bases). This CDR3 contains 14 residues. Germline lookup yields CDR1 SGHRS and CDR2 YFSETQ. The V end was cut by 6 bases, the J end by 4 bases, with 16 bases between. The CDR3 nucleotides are TGCGCCAGCACCTCACCAGGGGCGGGCTATGGCTACACCTTC. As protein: CASTSPGAGYGYTF.